This is a list of T cell receptor beta chains from one sample in a study of cytomegalovirus exposure and HLA in healthy donors. The table came from immunoSEQ multiplex PCR; TCRdb's copy has only in-frame clones and leaves some out. Of under 200,000 clones in the sample, roughly 85% were seen once. The specimen sequenced was PBMCs. These receptors all stem from a woman between 18 and 29 years old in good health and CMV-seronegative. CDR3s leave out the opening cysteine and the closing phenylalanine or tryptophan. D genes are given only for firm matches.

-	TRBJ2-5	TRBV5-4	ASSFVGAGEETQY
-	TRBJ1-5	TRBV4-1	ASSQEGRFNQPQH
TRBD2	TRBJ2-3	TRBV18	ASSRIPGLAGGGPADTQY
-	TRBJ2-5	TRBV11-2	ASSPVGGSETQY
-	TRBJ1-1	TRBV4-3	ASSQDRDLNTEAF
TRBD2	TRBJ2-1	TRBV9	ASSVYDGTSVDNEQF
-	TRBJ2-7	TRBV19	ASSISPGLPSEQY
-	TRBJ1-4	TRBV7-2	ASSLEVGRVNEKLF
TRBD2	TRBJ2-5	TRBV7-9	ASSLATSGAQRTQY
TRBD2	TRBJ2-1	TRBV10-3	AISEAGGLYNEQF
-	TRBJ1-3	TRBV7-2	ASSLGQGNTIY
-	TRBJ2-5	TRBV7-9	ASSSEGRAETQY
-	TRBJ2-2	TRBV13	ASSPNRVSRELF
-	TRBJ2-3	TRBV7-9	AAGRTDTQY
-	TRBJ2-5	TRBV7-9	ASSLEWGGEQETQY
-	TRBJ1-2	TRBV5-4	ASKNPGYAVGYT
-	TRBJ1-1	TRBV7-2	ASSWALRNTEAF
TRBD1	TRBJ2-4	TRBV2	ASSGQGFKNIQY
-	TRBJ1-6	TRBV7-2	ASSRGQLHNSPLH
-	TRBJ2-1	TRBV15	ATSRGTAYNEQF
-	TRBJ2-7	TRBV7-9	ASSLAGDNMTYEQY
-	TRBJ2-3	TRBV9	ASSVGSRDGGGTDTQY
-	TRBJ1-2	TRBV11-2	ASSRAGEANYGYT
-	TRBJ1-1	TRBV5-5	ASSFDPPSEAF
TRBD2	TRBJ2-3	TRBV29-1	SVSPTSREASGSADTQY
TRBD2	TRBJ2-3	TRBV6-6	ASLAGDTQY
-	TRBJ2-3	TRBV10-1	ASRRTLTDTQY
TRBD2	TRBJ2-1	TRBV4-1	ASSQVGLAGATYEQF
-	TRBJ2-2	TRBV6-1	ASIPGQLNTGELF
-	TRBJ1-5	TRBV11-2	ASSRSPRGSNQPQH
TRBD2	TRBJ2-1	TRBV4-3	ASSRGLAAEQF
TRBD2	TRBJ2-2	TRBV5-1	ASSGIAGVTGELF
-	TRBJ1-2	TRBV27	ASSLGAGNYGYT
TRBD1	TRBJ2-1	TRBV27	ASSLARDRAYNEQF
-	TRBJ1-1	TRBV4-3	ASSTVGGNTEAF
TRBD2	TRBJ2-5	TRBV7-2	ASSLALPGLAGQETQY
-	TRBJ1-1	TRBV9	ASSVASRLGVNTEAF
-	TRBJ1-2	TRBV18	ASSPGDDYGYT
TRBD1	TRBJ2-5	TRBV27	ASSRTGQRQETQY